These 4 T cell receptor beta chains came from one sample sequenced in a study of blood T cells in healthy people across ages. The authors ran a second PCR of roughly 6 to 12 cycles using a sample-barcoded 5' primer and a J-beta primer mix. Each CDR3 protein is one row after TCRdb ran MiXCR on the 5' RACE reads. The data hold about a million distinct CDR3 sequences, with around 54% observed a single time. The sequencing input was blood. The receptors here all came from an older woman in good health.

V and J are TRBV15 and TRBJ2-2; no clear D. Trimming removed 0 bases from V and 4 bases from J, with 9 bases in between. Germline V gene lookup returns CDR1 LNHNV and CDR2 YYDKDF (reference sequence). This CDR3 comprises 15 residues. The CDR3 loop is CATSRDSLFTGELFF. CDR3 in DNA: TGTGCCACCAGCAGAGATTCACTTTTCACCGGGGAGCTGTTTTTT.

This chain links TRBV18 with TRBJ1-2; 9 nucleotides agree with TRBD1. The CDR3 loop spans 13 amino acids. After removal of 11 bases from V and 6 bases from J, the junction contained 10 bases not matched to a gene. Germline loops: CDR1 KGHSH, CDR2 LQKENI. The chain's CDR3 is CAGLPTGGDGYTF. In nucleotides, the CDR3 is TGTGCCGGCTTACCGACAGGGGGAGATGGCTACACCTTC. Full variable domain (remainder filled in from reference TRBV18 and TRBJ1-2): NAGVMQNPRHLVRRRGQEARLRCSPMKGHSHVYWYRQLPEEGLKFMVYLQKENIIDESGMPKERFSAEFPKEGPSILRIQQVVRGDSAAYFCAGLPTGGDGYTFGSGTRLTVV.

This clonotype was recorded a few times. The chain links TRBV28 to TRBJ2-7, with D tentatively TRBD1 (6 bases). The CDR3 has 14 residues. The germline CDR1 and CDR2 sequences are MDHEN and SYDVKM. V lost 1 base to trimming and J lost 2 bases, with 9 bases between them. The CDR3 nucleotides read TGTGCCAGCAGTTTATCAGGGGCCACCTACGAGCAGTACTTC. This gives the protein CASSLSGATYEQYF.

In this sample, this clonotype turned up a few times. The chain couples TRBV20-1 to TRBJ2-5, with D hard to call. The CDR3 covers 12 residues. V dropped 3 bases and J dropped 5 bases, with 10 bases sitting between them. Per germline, CDR1 DFQATT and CDR2 SNEGSKA (reference sequence). CDR3 DNA: TGCAGTGCTAGTACCTTGGCGGAGACCCAGTACTTC. Translation gives CSASTLAETQYF.